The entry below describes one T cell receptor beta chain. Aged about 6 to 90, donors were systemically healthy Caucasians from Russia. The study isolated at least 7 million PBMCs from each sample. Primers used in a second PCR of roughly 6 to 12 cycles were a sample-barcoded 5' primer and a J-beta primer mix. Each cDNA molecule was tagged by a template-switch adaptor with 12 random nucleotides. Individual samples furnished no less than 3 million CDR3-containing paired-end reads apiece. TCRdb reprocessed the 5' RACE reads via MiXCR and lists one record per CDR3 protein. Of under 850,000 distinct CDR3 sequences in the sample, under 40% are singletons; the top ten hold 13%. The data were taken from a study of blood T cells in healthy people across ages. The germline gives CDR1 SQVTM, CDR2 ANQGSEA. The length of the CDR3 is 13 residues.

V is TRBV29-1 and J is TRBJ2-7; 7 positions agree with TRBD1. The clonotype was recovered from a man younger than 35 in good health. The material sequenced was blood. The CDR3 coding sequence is TGCATCGCGTGGGGGACAGTCTCCTACGAGCAGTACTTC. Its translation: CIAWGTVSYEQYF.